The 21 T cell receptor beta chains listed next were all sequenced from one sample in a study of Ad26.COV2.S vaccination and SARS-CoV-2 variants. Documented treatment: around 19 received Ad26.COV2.S at low or high dose, single or two shots; about 5 received placebo; per-sample allocation not given. Sampling was performed 63 days after the first vaccine or placebo injection. Clones were sequenced by immunoSEQ multiplex PCR, and TCRdb holds only the in-frame ones, with some missing. The data contain approximately 300,000 clones, 85% of them singletons. The sample here was peripheral blood, taken in a trial of Ad26.COV2.S vaccine versus placebo. The receptor source for this set is a person between 18 and 59 years old who received the Ad26.COV2.S COVID-19 vaccine or a placebo.

The chain links TRBV5-1 to TRBJ2-5; D possibly corresponds to TRBD1 (7 bases). Germline CDR1 reads SGHRS; CDR2 reads YFSETQ. V lost 4 bases and J lost 5, with 21 bases in between. The CDR3 is 16 residues long. This CDR3 reads CASSPLAGGLGETQYF. The CDR3 nucleotides read TGCGCCAGCAGCCCTCTGGCAGGGGGGTTAGGGGAGACCCAGTACTTC.

The V call is TRBV5-1, the J call TRBJ2-2; D unclear. The V end was cut by 6 bases, the J end by 4 bases, with 19 bases between. The CDR3 spans 16 residues. Germline V gene sequence: CDR1 SGHRS, CDR2 YFSETQ. The CDR3 sequence: CASMNLSGWGTGELFF. The CDR3 nucleotides read TGCGCCAGCATGAACTTGTCAGGATGGGGCACCGGGGAGCTGTTTTTT.

The genes are TRBV6-5 and TRBJ2-3; 9 positions match TRBD2. This CDR3 has 14 residues. Per the germline V gene, CDR1 is MNHEY and CDR2 is SVGAGI. J was trimmed by 1 base and V by 10 bases; bases with no gene match: 6. CDR3 protein: CAIQQRGGTDTQYF. In DNA, the CDR3 is TGTGCCATACAACAGCGGGGGGGCACAGATACGCAGTATTTT.

As regards this clone: Compared with germline, one end of the junction differs, possibly owing to a read error. The V call is TRBV11-3, the J call TRBJ2-3, with D maybe TRBD1 (5 bases). Germline values: CDR1 SGHNT, CDR2 YENEEA. The CDR3 loop spans 12 amino acids. The CDR3 DNA is TGTGCCAGCAGCTTAGGCACAACCTCGACAGCTTTT. Translation: CASSLGTTSTAF.

This clone was recorded once. The genes are TRBV7-8 and TRBJ2-1, with a possible D match to TRBD2 (6 bases). CDR3 length equals 17 residues. The ends were cut back, 1 base at V and 4 bases at J, with 17 bases in the middle. The germline CDR1 and CDR2 sequences are SGHVS and FQNEAQ. CDR3 sequence: CASSLVQVMAGYNEQFF. CDR3 sequence (DNA): TGTGCCAGCAGCTTAGTCCAGGTAATGGCGGGGTACAATGAGCAGTTCTTC.

This CDR3 is CASSLVGGWSYEQYF. The CDR3 DNA sequence: TGCGCCAGCAGCTTGGTCGGGGGATGGTCCTACGAGCAGTACTTC. This sequence joins TRBV5-1 and TRBJ2-7; maybe TRBD2 (6 bases). CDR1 and CDR2 (germline): SGHRS, YFSETQ. Deletions cut 0 bases from V and 1 base from J, with 11 bases between. CDR3 size: 15 residues.

The genes are TRBV5-1 and TRBJ2-3; 9 nucleotides line up with TRBD1. CDR1 and CDR2 (germline): SGHRS, YFSETQ. The length of the CDR3 is 14 residues. J gave up 3 bases and V 4 bases, and 3 bases lay outside the gene matches. The CDR3 nucleotides are TGCGCCAGCAGCCAAGGACAGGGGACAGATACGCAGTATTTT. This sequence encodes CASSQGQGTDTQYF.

V gene TRBV6-1 combines with J gene TRBJ2-2, with 10 bases lining up with TRBD2. The CDR3 contains 18 residues. The V gene end was trimmed by 2 bases and the J gene end by 5 bases; junction bases not matched to a gene: 11. Germline CDR1 reads MNHNS; CDR2 reads SASEGT. CDR3 residues: CASSERGPSGGATGELFF. The CDR3 DNA follows: TGTGCCAGCAGTGAACGCGGTCCAAGCGGGGGGGCAACCGGGGAGCTGTTTTTT.

The chain carries TRBV5-1 and TRBJ2-1; D possibly corresponds to TRBD2 (6 bases). CDR3 length: 14 amino acids. The V and J ends lost 0 bases and 5 bases respectively, with 9 bases between them. The V gene's germline CDR1 is SGHRS and CDR2 YFSETQ. The CDR3 reads CASSLEGLNNEQFF. CDR3 DNA: TGCGCCAGCAGCTTGGAGGGACTCAACAATGAGCAGTTCTTC.

This clone was detected a few times. This chain uses TRBV5-1 with TRBJ2-5; no clear D. Per the germline V gene, CDR1 is SGHRS and CDR2 is YFSETQ. The length of the CDR3 is 14 residues. The V and J ends lost 1 base and 4 bases respectively, with 11 bases between them. CDR3 loop: CASSLSPPRETQYF. For the CDR3, the DNA is TGCGCCAGCAGCTTGAGTCCACCCCGAGAGACCCAGTACTTC.

The chain carries TRBV5-4 and TRBJ1-2; 7 positions agree with TRBD1. The V gene end was trimmed by 0 bases and the J gene end by 2 bases; junction bases not matched to a gene: 7. This CDR3 contains 16 residues. CDR1 SGHNT and CDR2 YYREEE come from the germline V gene (reference sequence). CDR3 sequence: CASSLGGQTQNYGYTF. The DNA of the CDR3 is TGTGCCAGCAGCTTGGGGGGACAGACCCAAAACTATGGCTACACCTTC. The variable domain in full, with the rest retrieved from reference TRBV5-4 and TRBJ1-2, is ETGVTQSPTHLIKTRGQQVTLRCSSQSGHNTVSWYQQALGQGPQFIFQYYREEENGRGNFPPRFSGLQFPNYSSELNVNALELDDSALYLCASSLGGQTQNYGYTFGSGTRLTVV.

The chain is built from TRBV14 and TRBJ2-7, with D perhaps matching TRBD1 (6 bases). This CDR3 comprises 19 residues. V was trimmed by 0 bases and J by 1 base, leaving 22 bases between them. Germline V lookup: CDR1 SGHDN, CDR2 FVKESK. CDR3 amino acids: CASSQDWLSGQGWSYEQYF. The CDR3 bases are TGTGCCAGCAGCCAAGATTGGTTGTCTGGGCAGGGGTGGTCCTACGAGCAGTACTTC. Based on the CDR3 plus reference TRBV14 and TRBJ2-7, the full variable domain is EAGVTQFPSHSVIEKGQTVTLRCDPISGHDNLYWYRRVMGKEIKFLLHFVKESKQDESGMPNNRFLAERTGGTYSTLKVQPAELEDSGVYFCASSQDWLSGQGWSYEQYFGPGTRLTVT.

This clone was recorded at least ten times. The gene calls are TRBV7-3 and TRBJ1-6; D remains unclear. This CDR3 is 13 amino acids long. V shed 1 base and J shed 8 bases, with 6 bases lying between them. Germline CDR1 is SGHTA and CDR2 is FQGTGA. CDR3 nucleotide sequence: TGTGCCAGCAGCTTAAGGTGGGATTCACCCCTCCACTTT. This gives the protein CASSLRWDSPLHF.

By sample share, this clone is medium-sized. The rearrangement joins TRBV7-6 to TRBJ2-7, with 8 nucleotides matching TRBD2. Germline-derived CDR1 and CDR2 are SGHVS and FNYEAQ. This CDR3 comprises 15 residues. V shed 1 base, J shed 4 bases, and the junction held 6 bases outside the gene matches. CDR3 sequence: CASSLGTGGDYEQYF. DNA of the CDR3: TGTGCCAGCAGCTTAGGTACGGGAGGGGATTACGAGCAGTACTTC.

This chain connects TRBV5-1 to TRBJ2-2, with unresolved D. V lost 0 bases to trimming and J lost 8 bases, with 8 bases between them. The germline gives CDR1 SGHRS, CDR2 YFSETQ. This CDR3 is 13 amino acids long. In DNA, the CDR3 is TGCGCCAGCAGCTTGGTGGAAGCGGGGGAGCTGTTTTTT. As protein: CASSLVEAGELFF.

The rearrangement joins TRBV12-5 to TRBJ2-5, with D tentatively TRBD1 (5 bases). The germline V and J ends were trimmed by 3 bases and 1 base, with 12 bases remaining between them. The CDR3 length is 15 residues. CDR1 is LGHNT, CDR2 FRNRAP, per germline. CDR3: CASGLGWQGQETQYF. Here the CDR3 DNA reads TGTGCTAGTGGTTTAGGCTGGCAGGGCCAAGAGACCCAGTACTTC.

V and J are TRBV5-5 and TRBJ1-5; 7 nucleotides match TRBD1. The CDR3 runs to 15 residues. Germline-derived CDR1 and CDR2 are SGHKS and YYEKEE (reference sequence). V trimming: 3 bases; J trimming: 5 bases; junction bases outside the gene matches: 8. CDR3 sequence (DNA): TGTGCCAGCAGCTATTGGGGACAGAAAGATCAGCCCCAGCATTTT. Its translation is CASSYWGQKDQPQHF.

The chain employs TRBV7-9 and TRBJ1-5; possibly TRBD1 for D (6 bases). Germline assignment: CDR1 SEHNR and CDR2 FQNEAQ (reference sequence). This CDR3 is 13 amino acids long. The V end was cut by 5 bases, the J end by 7 bases, with 12 bases between. The CDR3 loop is CASSNSGGQPQHF. CDR3 in DNA: TGTGCCAGCAGCAACAGTGGGGGCCAGCCCCAGCATTTT.

The chain carries TRBV11-3 and TRBJ2-3; TRBD2 aligns across 12 bases. CDR1 is SGHNT and CDR2 is YENEEA in the germline V gene. This CDR3 has 17 residues. V was pared by 4 bases and J by 5 bases, with 10 bases of the junction left unmatched. In DNA, the CDR3 is TGTGCCAGCAGCTCAGGACTAGCGGGGACAACTCTAGATACGCAGTATTTT. It translates to CASSSGLAGTTLDTQYF. The variable domain in full, with the rest retrieved from reference TRBV11-3 and TRBJ2-3, is EAGVVQSPRYKIIEKKQPVAFWCNPISGHNTLYWYLQNLGQGPELLIRYENEEAVDDSQLPKDRFSAERLKGVDSTLKIQPAELGDSAVYLCASSSGLAGTTLDTQYFGPGTRLTVL.

The chain carries TRBV7-3 and TRBJ2-1, with TRBD1 matching over 12 bases. Losses at the gene ends were 5 bases for V and 7 bases for J; bases not matched to a gene: 9. This CDR3 is 16 amino acids long. The V gene's germline CDR1 is SGHTA and CDR2 FQGTGA. The DNA of the CDR3 is TGTGCCAGCAGCACCACCCCGGGACAGGGGGCGAATGAGCAGTTCTTC. Protein product: CASSTTPGQGANEQFF.

This clone was counted once. The chain couples TRBV7-9 to TRBJ1-4; TRBD1 is a possible D gene (6 bases). V was pared by 1 base and J by 4 bases, with 10 bases between. Per germline, CDR1 SEHNR and CDR2 FQNEAQ (reference sequence). CDR3 length equals 15 residues. The CDR3 DNA reads as TGTGCCAGCAGCTTAGACACAGGGATTAATGAAAAACTGTTTTTT. It yields the protein CASSLDTGINEKLFF.